This TCR beta chain appears in the sequencing data of a study of blood T cell repertoires in COVID-19. Study information: The analysed material was cDNA or gDNA that came from T cells, B-cell-depleted T cells, or PBMCs.

V was clipped by 0 bases and J by 4 bases, with 9 bases between them. Per germline, CDR1 SGHDN and CDR2 FVKESK. This CDR3 is 14 amino acids long. In the original analysis: It was from reference gene primer amplification that nucleated cell counts were estimated. Libraries were prepared by immunoSEQ multiplex PCR; TCRdb keeps only in-frame clonotypes and omits some of them. V, J and clone size are those of that table, while D and trimming were read from the DNA. This table has 85,000 to 90,000 clones, about 89% appearing once. The sequenced material came from peripheral blood. The origin of this receptor is a human donor in a cohort sampled during active COVID-19. The V gene is TRBV14, the J gene TRBJ1-1; TRBD1 might be the D (5 bases). CDR3 loop: CASSQDPRVTEAFF. CDR3 nucleotides: TGTGCCAGCAGCCAAGATCCCAGGGTCACTGAAGCTTTCTTT.